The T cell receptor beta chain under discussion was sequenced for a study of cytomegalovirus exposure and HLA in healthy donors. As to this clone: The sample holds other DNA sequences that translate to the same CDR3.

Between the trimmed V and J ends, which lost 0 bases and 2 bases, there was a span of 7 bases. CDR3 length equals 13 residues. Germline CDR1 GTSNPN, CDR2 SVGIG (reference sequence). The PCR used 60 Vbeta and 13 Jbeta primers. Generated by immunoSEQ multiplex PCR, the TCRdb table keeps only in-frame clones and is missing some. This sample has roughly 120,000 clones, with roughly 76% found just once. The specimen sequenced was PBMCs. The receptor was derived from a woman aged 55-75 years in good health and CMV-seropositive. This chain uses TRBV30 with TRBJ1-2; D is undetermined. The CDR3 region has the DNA TGTGCCTGGAGTGTGGCAGGAAACTATGGCTACACCTTC. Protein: CAWSVAGNYGYTF. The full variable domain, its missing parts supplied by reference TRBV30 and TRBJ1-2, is SQTIHQWPATLVQPVGSPLSLECTVEGTSNPNLYWYRQAAGRGLQLLFYSVGIGQISSEVPQNLSASRPQDRQFILSSKKLLLSDSGFYLCAWSVAGNYGYTFGSGTRLTVV.